The rows below give T cell receptor beta chains drawn from one sample of a study of technical replicates of blood from a few donors. Generated by immunoSEQ multiplex PCR, the TCRdb table keeps only in-frame clones and is missing some. This table has about 70,000 clones, around 97% appearing once. The sequenced sample consisted of T cells isolated from PBMCs. Receptors originate from a human donor in good health. Both conserved end residues are part of each CDR3. Each record gives: V gene, CDR3 length, CDR3 protein.

TRBV28	16	CASSLPDTGGNTEAFF
TRBV27	20	CASSLPAPFSRDSYNEKLFF
TRBV27	18	CASSLFAPSGRPQETQYF
TRBV4-1	15	CASSQDWLAADTQYF
TRBV6-5	15	CASTSGLYSGNTIYF
TRBV20-1	11	CSARDPVGAFF
TRBV5-6	14	CASKLRTGRYGYTF
TRBV4-2	15	CASSQDNAGAGEQFF
TRBV9	15	CASSPLSRLTDTQYF
TRBV2	15	CASKRTDSGANVLTF
TRBV5-5	15	CASSPRTGAWDTQYF
TRBV27	14	CASNTGGNSDTQYF
TRBV5-1	13	CASSLAAGHTQYF
TRBV6-5	15	CASKKGLYSNQPQHF
TRBV7-9	17	CASSPEGDGTLNQPQHF
TRBV10-3	13	CAITSQENTEAFF
TRBV28	15	CASSLSSGGLYGYTF
TRBV6-5	13	CASRRTYYNEQFF
TRBV30	16	CAWSFYGTGGAGELFF
TRBV19	14	CASSERTVSYEQYF
TRBV10-3	14	CATKYGQGSYEQYF
TRBV7-3	18	CASSPLLRGTGLQETQYF
TRBV28	15	CASSWETSGNVEQYF
TRBV19	11	CASSIAGFQFF
TRBV7-3	13	CASSLVVRETQYF
TRBV29-1	12	CSDSTGTNEQFF
TRBV5-1	14	CASSLDRNYNEQFF
TRBV10-1	13	CASSETSTGKAFF
TRBV28	13	CASSNGQDYEQYF
TRBV18	14	CASSLDRLDQPQHF
TRBV15	14	CATSRGGQTYEQYF
TRBV27	15	CASSLSATGSYEQYF
TRBV5-1	17	CASSRGDGGIDTDTQYF
TRBV6-6	15	CASSSDRGHRRAQHF
TRBV28	16	CASSLSRTVYGYGYTF
TRBV5-5	14	CASSSPLQEDGYTF
TRBV9	14	CASSDQGAQETQYF
TRBV7-8	16	CASSLMGLAGVNEQFF
TRBV23-1	13	CASSPGQNYGYTF
TRBV6-4	16	CASSDSAASSYNEQFF
TRBV11-2	14	CASSSIRGSAEAFF
TRBV30	15	CAWSVGLSTNEKLFF
TRBV7-9	17	CASSRLGTGTGAYEQYF
TRBV27	14	CASSSGHSTDTQYF
TRBV5-6	13	CASSLSRGTEAFF
TRBV6-5	16	CASSYSGQGSSYEQYF
TRBV5-1	14	CASSQRGPGETQYF
TRBV21-1	17	CASSKAGGGNTQETQYF
TRBV7-9	14	CASSFMAADTEAFF
TRBV11-3	15	CASSSGNSVGNTIYF
TRBV25-1	11	CASSELGRWHF
TRBV13	15	CASSLGDSYSYEQYF
TRBV28	16	CASSLSSVPSIETQYF